This paragraph reports one TCR beta chain. The sample belongs to a study of OX40 agonist ivuxolimab in advanced cancers. Looking at the study overall: Patients were treated with intravenous ivuxolimab, dosed at 0.01 to 10 mg/kg and infused every 2 weeks. Under the entry rules, prior anti-PD-1, anti-PD-L1 or anti-CTLA-4 therapy was allowed, and around 40% had some. Participants, 70% to 90% male, averaged approximately 60 years of age, ranging from 23 to 79.

Clones were sequenced by immunoSEQ multiplex PCR, and TCRdb holds only the in-frame ones, with some missing. The sample carries roughly 56,000 clones, approximately 90% recorded once. Samples were taken at baseline and on day 1 of cycles 4 and 7. The V end was cut by 9 bases, the J end by 5 bases, with 14 bases between. Germline lookup yields CDR1 MDHEN and CDR2 SYDVKM. This CDR3 comprises 13 residues. The chain combines TRBV28 with TRBJ2-1; no definite D call. The source of this sequence is an adult with an advanced solid tumor such as melanoma, head and neck, liver or kidney cancer. Specimen: CD4+ or CD8+ T cells sorted from blood, collected in a trial of the OX40 agonist ivuxolimab. The chain's CDR3 is CARQFFSHNEQFF. DNA of the CDR3: TGTGCCAGGCAGTTTTTTTCCCACAATGAGCAGTTCTTC.